The next 30 T cell receptor beta chains were all read from a single sample in a study of human T cells and chemical hapten exposure. Time point in this sample: patch test 3, about 24 weeks after DPC sensitization. The sample's treatment: therapeutic diphenylcyclopropenone sensitization with weekly scalp DPC. From the RACE reads, TCRdb called clonotypes with MiXCR, one entry per CDR3 protein. Of tens of thousands of distinct CDR3 sequences detected, over 8.5% appear once; the ten largest clones hold approximately 1.5%. Sequences were derived from whole blood, sampled in connection with sensitization to the hapten diphenylcyclopropenone (DPC). The receptor source for this set is a woman between 50 and 59 years old with alopecia areata. Some clones in this sample may be carry-over from other donors' samples.

Ten or more counts support this clonotype. The chain joins TRBV6-4 to TRBJ2-3; 7 nucleotides align to TRBD2. CDR3 length equals 14 residues. Germline trimming cut 3 bases from V and 9 bases from J; bases unmatched to any gene: 9. The germline V gene has CDR1 MRHNA and CDR2 SNTAGT. The CDR3 here is CASSETSERGTQYF. CDR3 bases: TGTGCCAGCAGTGAAACTAGCGAAAGAGGAACGCAGTATTTT.

This clonotype was detected only a few times. V usage is TRBV12-3 or TRBV12-4 and J usage is TRBJ1-5; 7 bases align to TRBD1. The CDR3 runs to 16 residues. The ends lost 2 bases at V and 5 bases at J; junction bases unmatched: 9. The CDR3 bases are TGTGCCAGCAGTTTATCCGCTGACAGGGCGCATCAGCCCCAGCATTTT. Protein: CASSLSADRAHQPQHF.

This clonotype was counted a few times. The chain joins TRBV6-2 or TRBV6-3 to TRBJ1-5; D is perhaps TRBD1 (5 bases). In germline, CDR1 is MNHEY, CDR2 SVGEGT. The CDR3 runs to 18 residues. The germline V and J ends were trimmed by 0 bases and 5 bases, with 20 bases remaining between them. The CDR3 spells CASSYSPTGEREDQPQHF. As DNA, the CDR3 is TGTGCCAGCAGTTACTCCCCCACAGGCGAGAGGGAAGATCAGCCCCAGCATTTT.

This clonotype was observed a few times. The chain uses TRBV3-1 and TRBJ1-1, with 7 nucleotides matching TRBD1. Looked up from germline, CDR1 is LGHDT and CDR2 is YNNKEL (reference sequence). The CDR3 contains 14 residues. V lost 4 bases, J lost 2 bases, and 4 bases stayed unmatched. The CDR3 loop reads CASSLGTVNTEAFF. The CDR3, as DNA: TGTGCCAGCAGCCTCGGGACAGTTAACACTGAAGCTTTCTTT.

Turning to this clonotype: This may come from a read error, since a much larger clone is one base off. The chain links TRBV11-2 to TRBJ2-3; 9 bases align to TRBD2. J was trimmed by 2 bases and V by 5 bases; bases with no gene match: 8. Per germline, CDR1 SGHAT and CDR2 FQNNGV. The length of the CDR3 is 16 residues. CDR3 sequence (DNA): TGTGCCAGCAGCAGAAATAGCGGGAGAACCACAGATACGCAGTATTTT. Translated, it gives CASSRNSGRTTDTQYF.

V and J are TRBV4-3 and TRBJ2-2, with D tentatively TRBD1 (6 bases). V lost 1 base and J 5 bases, leaving 14 bases between the germline ends. The CDR3 spans 16 residues. Germline lookup yields CDR1 LGHNA and CDR2 YSLEER. CDR3 amino acids: CASSQGYLTGTGELFF. DNA of the CDR3: TGCGCCAGCAGCCAAGGATACCTTACAGGGACCGGGGAGCTGTTTTTT.

At least ten counts were recorded for this clonotype. J is TRBJ1-1 and V is TRBV28; tentative D call: TRBD1 (5 bases). V lost 8 bases and J 1 base, leaving 5 bases between the germline ends. This CDR3 contains 11 residues. Looked up from germline, CDR1 is MDHEN and CDR2 is SYDVKM. As DNA, the CDR3 is TGTGCCAGCGGGGGGAACACTGAAGCTTTCTTT. Translated, it gives CASGGNTEAFF.

This chain joins TRBV5-5 and TRBJ2-7; possibly TRBD1 for D (6 bases). The CDR3 contains 15 residues. In germline, CDR1 is SGHKS, CDR2 YYEKEE (reference sequence). V lost 4 bases and J 8 bases, leaving 22 bases between the germline ends. CDR3 coding DNA: TGTGCCAGCAGCCAAATACAGGGTAATGTTGCGAAGCAGTACTTC. Translating gives CASSQIQGNVAKQYF.

This clonotype was counted many times. The CDR3 bases are TGTGCCAGCAGCCAAGACTTGTTTTCACCCCTCCACTTT. Amino acids: CASSQDLFSPLHF. The chain combines TRBV3-1 with TRBJ1-6; D gene uncertain. Looked up from germline, CDR1 is LGHDT and CDR2 is YNNKEL (reference sequence). The CDR3 is 13 residues long. Between the trimmed V and J ends, which lost 0 bases and 9 bases, there was a span of 6 bases.

This clonotype was seen a handful of times. This chain connects TRBV3-1 to TRBJ2-6; no clear D. The V end was cut by 0 bases, the J end by 2 bases, with 8 bases between. The CDR3 totals 16 residues. The germline CDR1 and CDR2 sequences are LGHDT and YNNKEL (reference sequence). The CDR3 here is CASSQEGATGANVLTF. CDR3 in DNA: TGTGCCAGCAGCCAAGAAGGAGCAACTGGGGCCAACGTCCTGACTTTC.

This chain uses TRBV29-1 with TRBJ2-1, with D unclear. CDR1 SQVTM and CDR2 ANQGSEA come from the germline V gene. Between the trimmed V and J ends, which lost 4 bases and 6 bases, there was a span of 7 bases. The CDR3 sequence is 11 residues long. CDR3 amino acids: CSVAVSNEQFF. CDR3 DNA sequence: TGCAGCGTTGCGGTCTCCAATGAGCAGTTCTTC.

This clonotype was detected only a few times. The chain joins TRBV4-1 to TRBJ2-7; TRBD1 matches 10 bases. CDR3 size: 14 residues. Unmatched junction bases numbered 6, after V lost 3 bases and J lost 7 bases. Per germline, CDR1 MGHRA and CDR2 YSYEKL. DNA of the CDR3: TGCGCCAGCAGCCACGGGACAGGGGTGGAAGAGCAGTACTTC. Translated, it gives CASSHGTGVEEQYF.

This clonotype was found many times. The chain links TRBV5-1 to TRBJ2-7, with 7 positions matching TRBD1. The ends lost 7 bases at V and 3 bases at J; junction bases unmatched: 10. There are 14 residues in the CDR3. CDR1 is SGHRS and CDR2 is YFSETQ in the germline V gene. The DNA of the CDR3 is TGCGCCAGCGCTGCCCCCGGGACAGACTACGAGCAGTACTTC. The encoded protein is CASAAPGTDYEQYF.

This clonotype was counted many times. This chain uses TRBV20-1 with TRBJ2-1, with TRBD2 identical over 9 bases. The CDR3 length is 14 residues. V was clipped by 5 bases and J by 8 bases; unmatched bases: 10. CDR1 DFQATT and CDR2 SNEGSKA come from the germline V gene (reference sequence). CDR3 protein: CSAPYLAGSDEQFF. For the CDR3, the DNA is TGCAGTGCTCCGTACCTAGCGGGATCGGATGAGCAGTTCTTC.

This clonotype was detected many times. The chain has TRBV3-1 and TRBJ1-1; no definite D call. The CDR3 covers 12 residues. V dropped 1 base and J dropped 10 bases, with 10 bases sitting between them. Germline V CDR1 and CDR2: LGHDT, YNNKEL (reference sequence). CDR3 protein: CASSQGPHPAFF. The CDR3 coding sequence is TGTGCCAGCAGCCAAGGACCCCATCCAGCTTTCTTT.

This clonotype showed up just a few times. The chain uses TRBV6-1 and TRBJ2-5; no firm D call. V lost 5 bases and J 4 bases, leaving 11 bases between the germline ends. Germline assignment: CDR1 MNHNS and CDR2 SASEGT. The CDR3 is made up of 13 amino acids. The CDR3 region has the DNA TGTGCCAGCAGTTGGGCGTTCCGAGAGACCCAGTACTTC. Its protein product is CASSWAFRETQYF.

The chain couples TRBV28 to TRBJ1-4; 7 nucleotides agree with TRBD1. Germline loops: CDR1 MDHEN, CDR2 SYDVKM. The CDR3 consists of 15 residues. Unmatched junction bases numbered 10, after V lost 5 bases and J lost 7 bases. In nucleotides, the CDR3 is TGTGCCAGCAGTACAGGAGGGACAGAGCCTGAAAAACTGTTTTTT. Its translation is CASSTGGTEPEKLFF.

This clonotype was detected many times. The chain carries TRBV7-6 and TRBJ2-2; TRBD2 is a possible D gene (5 bases). Trimming left V 3 bases short and J 1 base short, with 12 bases between. In germline, CDR1 is SGHVS, CDR2 FNYEAQ. There are 16 residues in the CDR3. CDR3 sequence reads: CASSLGATWNTGELFF. The CDR3 DNA follows: TGTGCCAGCAGCTTGGGAGCGACCTGGAACACCGGGGAGCTGTTTTTT.

This clonotype has ten or more counts. The V gene is TRBV12-3 or TRBV12-4, the J gene TRBJ1-5; no firm D call. V lost 6 bases to trimming and J lost 9 bases, with 12 bases between them. This CDR3 comprises 12 residues. The DNA of the CDR3 is TGTGCCAGCAGCCCCCAGTCTAGGCCCCAGCATTTT. The encoded protein is CASSPQSRPQHF.

Comments on this clonotype: A much more abundant neighbour one base away suggests this may be a read error. No conserved phenylalanine or tryptophan is present at the end of the CDR3, so a read error is the likely explanation. The V and J genes are TRBV5-1 and TRBJ2-3, with a tentative D call TRBD1 (7 bases). The CDR3 is 16 amino acids. The germline V gene encodes CDR1 SGHRS and CDR2 YFSETQ. Trimming pared 4 bases from V and 2 bases from J, leaving 17 bases between. The CDR3 reads CASSTAGTAFTDTQYS. CDR3 nucleotide sequence: TGCGCCAGCAGCACTGCGGGGACAGCTTTCACAGATACGCAGTATTCT.

The sample holds a few counts of this clonotype. The chain joins TRBV15 to TRBJ2-7; maybe TRBD2 (5 bases). Germline lookup yields CDR1 LNHNV and CDR2 YYDKDF (reference sequence). Trimming removed 3 bases at V and 2 bases at J, with 17 bases between. This CDR3 has 16 amino acids. The DNA of the CDR3 is TGTGCCACCAGCAGTTCCCACGATAGCGACCCCTACGAGCAGTACTTC. Encoded protein: CATSSSHDSDPYEQYF.

This clonotype was counted many times. The J gene is TRBJ1-1, the V gene TRBV15; no firm D call. CDR1 and CDR2 from the germline V gene are LNHNV and YYDKDF (reference sequence). CDR3 length: 15 amino acids. Trimming cost V 1 base and J 1 base, with 10 bases left between them. In DNA form, the CDR3 reads TGTGCCACCAGCAGAGCAACGGGGAGGAACACTGAAGCTTTCTTT. Protein: CATSRATGRNTEAFF.

This chain joins TRBV28 and TRBJ2-5; 7 nucleotides match TRBD1. The CDR3 spans 12 residues. Germline V gives CDR1 MDHEN, CDR2 SYDVKM. V was pared by 8 bases and J by 6 bases, with 6 bases of the junction left unmatched. The DNA for the CDR3 is TGTGCCAGCGGCAGGGGACAGAAGACCCAGTACTTC. Protein: CASGRGQKTQYF. Complete variable domain (other parts from reference TRBV28 and TRBJ2-5): DVKVTQSSRYLVKRTGEKVFLECVQDMDHENMFWYRQDPGLGLRLIYFSYDVKMKEKGDIPEGYSVSREKKERFSLILESASTNQTSMYLCASGRGQKTQYFGPGTRLLVL.

The rearrangement joins TRBV20-1 to TRBJ2-1, with a tentative D call TRBD2 (6 bases). The CDR3 runs to 15 residues. The germline gives CDR1 DFQATT, CDR2 SNEGSKA (reference sequence). V was shortened by 6 bases and J by 5 bases, with 20 bases between the two germline ends. CDR3 nucleotide sequence: TGCAGTGCCCAGAACCCGCGGGATCTGGACAATGAGCAGTTCTTC. Translated, it gives CSAQNPRDLDNEQFF.

This clonotype came up many times. The chain couples TRBV18 to TRBJ2-5, with D unclear. This CDR3 has 12 amino acids. Germline CDR1 reads KGHSH; CDR2 reads LQKENI. Trimming pared 3 bases from V and 2 bases from J, leaving 4 bases between. The DNA of the CDR3 is TGTGCCAGCTCACCGCTTCAAGAGACCCAGTACTTC. Translated, it gives CASSPLQETQYF.

The genes are TRBV7-9 and TRBJ2-2, with a possible D match to TRBD1 (6 bases). Trimming cost V 3 bases and J 4 bases, with 12 bases left between them. The CDR3 extends over 15 amino acids. Looked up from germline, CDR1 is SEHNR and CDR2 is FQNEAQ (reference sequence). CDR3 in DNA: TGTGCCAGCAGCTTCCTACAGGGCCGCACCGGGGAGCTGTTTTTT. Residues: CASSFLQGRTGELFF.

This clonotype showed up many times. The gene calls are TRBV2 and TRBJ2-1, with unresolved D. Germline V lookup: CDR1 SNHLY, CDR2 FYNNEI. This CDR3 region has 11 residues. V was cut by 3 bases and J by 12 bases, with 9 bases left in between. The CDR3 loop is CASSDGSVQFF. Written as DNA, the CDR3 is TGTGCCAGCAGTGATGGGTCCGTGCAGTTCTTC.

The chain links TRBV6-5 to TRBJ1-6; D ambiguous. Germline V gene data show CDR1 as MNHEY and CDR2 as SVGAGI. This CDR3 comprises 17 residues. V was cut by 0 bases and J by 0 bases, with 9 bases left in between. The CDR3 DNA reads as TGTGCCAGCAGTTACTCTAGCCCAAGCTCCTATAATTCACCCCTCCACTTT. Encoded protein: CASSYSSPSSYNSPLHF.

This clonotype was counted at least ten times. The chain joins TRBV7-6 to TRBJ1-1; TRBD1 might be the D (5 bases). The CDR3 totals 13 residues. In germline, CDR1 is SGHVS, CDR2 FNYEAQ. V was shortened by 0 bases and J by 4 bases, with 6 bases between the two germline ends. The CDR3 coding sequence is TGTGCCAGCAGCTTAGCTGGGACCACTGAAGCTTTCTTT. Translated, it gives CASSLAGTTEAFF.

This clonotype was observed many times. This chain links TRBV6-6 with TRBJ2-1; perhaps TRBD2 as D (6 bases). The ends were cut back, 2 bases at V and 9 bases at J, with 17 bases in the middle. This CDR3 comprises 15 residues. Looked up from germline, CDR1 is MNHNY and CDR2 is SVGAGI (reference sequence). CDR3 nucleotide sequence: TGTGCCAGCAGTTACCTAGCGAGTCCGAGGAGTGAGCAGTTCTTC. Amino acids: CASSYLASPRSEQFF.